This TCR beta chain was retrieved from a study of CD8 T cells in Susac syndrome. Trimming cost V 5 bases and J 3 bases; bases outside gene matches: 6. This CDR3 region has 14 residues. TCR beta sequencing covered blood CD8+ and CD4+ T cells. Negative isolation yielded CD8+ and CD4+ T cells; FACS enriched TEMRA cells. Reverse transcription of roughly 0.5 to 1 ug RNA used random hexamers. Multiplex immunoSEQ PCR targeted 54 Vbeta and 13 Jbeta TCR beta segments. TCRdb ran MiXCR on the immunoSEQ multiplex PCR reads and lists one entry per CDR3 protein. The sample carries about 120,000 distinct CDR3 sequences, about 93% recorded once. In this sample, this clonotype turned up once.

The chain uses TRBV12-3 or TRBV12-4 and TRBJ2-7, with 8 bases aligning to TRBD2. The sample consisted of CD4+ T cells from PBMCs. This clonotype was obtained from a human donor in good health. This CDR3 is CASSPRGGVYEQYF. CDR3 nucleotide sequence: TGTGCCAGCAGTCCCCGGGGGGGAGTCTACGAGCAGTACTTC.